This T cell receptor beta chain is drawn from a study of blood T cell repertoires in COVID-19. Libraries were prepared by immunoSEQ multiplex PCR; TCRdb keeps only in-frame clonotypes and omits some of them. The top ten clones hold roughly 13% of a sample with some 220,000 clones, 80% of them seen once. CDR1 is SGHTA, CDR2 FQGNSA, per germline. The V gene lost 5 bases and the J gene lost 2 bases, with 12 bases spanning the gap. The CDR3 totals 15 residues. The sequenced sample consisted of peripheral blood. This TCR came from a human donor in a cohort sampled during active COVID-19. The genes are TRBV7-2 and TRBJ1-4; no clear D. CDR3 region: CASSPPGMTNEKLFF. CDR3 DNA: TGTGCCAGCAGCCCCCCCGGGATGACTAATGAAAAACTGTTTTTT.